This T cell receptor beta chain was identified during a study of lymphopenia after photon versus proton radiotherapy. The study, taken as a whole, reports: Post-nadir diversity loss with photons came from oligoclonal expansion, particularly CD8+ Temra cells. Photon-treated patients lost naive T cells and TCR diversity; proton-treated stayed stable. Larger post-nadir TCR diversity loss correlated inversely with survival in deceased patients.

The method was immunoSEQ multiplex PCR; TCRdb's version includes in-frame clones alone and lacks a portion of them. There are about 39,000 clones in the sample; roughly nine tenths occur only once, and approximately 14% lies in the top ten. In regard to this clone: The antigen is not known.

The sequencing here drew on peripheral blood, taken from a patient treated with photon-based radiotherapy. This receptor was obtained from a man between 60 and 75 years old with cholangiocarcinoma.

The DNA of the CDR3 is TGTGCCGTCTCTGCGGGAGGCGTTACCTACGAGCAGTACTTC. Protein product: CAVSAGGVTYEQYF. The J gene is TRBJ2-7, the V gene TRBV10-3; 8 bases agree with TRBD2. This CDR3 contains 14 residues. Trimming removed 11 bases from V and 2 bases from J; junction bases left unmatched: 11. Germline V gene lookup returns CDR1 ENHRY and CDR2 SYGVKD.